This TCR beta chain derives from a study of PD-1 blockade in classical Hodgkin lymphoma. Study-level points and caveats: Complete responders started with a diversity level that resembled newly diagnosed patients at baseline.

TCRdb keeps only in-frame clones here, not all; method: immunoSEQ multiplex PCR. The data contain under 95,000 clones, 93% of them singletons. Each of the patients experienced relapse following autologous stem cell transplantation, and their brentuximab vedotin exposure differed. V shed 3 bases and J 0 bases; nucleotides not matched to a gene: 8. Per germline, CDR1 MNHEY and CDR2 SMNVEV (reference sequence). CDR3 length: 16 amino acids. Points on this clone: Its antigen is as yet unknown.

The genes are TRBV27 and TRBJ2-7; 7 bases are shared with TRBD1. The clonotype was recovered from a human donor with classical Hodgkin lymphoma. The sequencing here drew on peripheral blood mononuclear cells (PBMCs), taken at baseline. As DNA, the CDR3 is TGTGCCAGCAGTTTTTCGGGCAGGGGGTCCTCCTACGAGCAGTACTTC. Its protein is CASSFSGRGSSYEQYF.